This T cell receptor beta chain originates from a study of CD8 T cells in ankylosing spondylitis (dated by TCRdb to 2017 to 2019). With respect to the entire study: The study set out to find disease-linked TCR variants by profiling T cell receptor beta repertoires in ankylosing spondylitis patients and healthy donors. The full study cohort comprised around 23 ankylosing spondylitis patients and 110 or so healthy donors. Samples of peripheral blood were taken, and for ankylosing spondylitis patients, synovial fluid was collected as well. Here is what the overall study found, with its caveats: Significant enrichment of the disease-linked clones was reported in matched synovial fluid samples from ankylosing spondylitis patients. Blood from ankylosing spondylitis patients appeared to be characterized by a TCR beta motif made up of several highly homologous amino acid variants. The disease-linked clones showed a CD8+ phenotype and occurred at relatively low frequencies in peripheral blood. Some motif variants were previously reported in synovial fluid and blood of reactive arthritis patients, suggesting common disease-initiation mechanisms.

The table lists this clonotype with many counts. It lacks a known antigen. Base qualities are not recorded, but no much larger clone differs from it by a single base. The sequencer was an Illumina HiSeq 2500. Quantitative 5'-RACE with molecular barcodes was used to prepare TCR beta libraries. The authors' pipeline ran thus. A new computational method based on a probabilistic model of VDJ rearrangement was used to identify disease-linked TCR variants. TCRdb applied fastp at Q25 and MiXCR to the public reads, then kept only in-frame beta chains. A single entry per CDR3 protein holds the most common genes and DNA from its merged rows. The V and J calls here are based on TCRdb, not the publication. The sample table contains some 840,000 distinct CDR3 sequences; only one count was recorded for approximately 10% of them. 0.51% of the sample goes to the ten largest clones. Measured from the cysteine to the phenylalanine, the CDR3 is 11 residues long. Only CDR3 DNA remains: 33 bases, in frame from the first base. CDR1 and CDR2 were assigned from the germline V gene (reference sequence) as DFQATT and SNEGSKA. The V end loses 6 bases and the J end loses 2 bases, and a stretch of 7 bases separates them.

The chain couples TRBV20-1 to TRBJ1-2, with the D gene too uncertain to name. This receptor was taken from a male donor with ankylosing spondylitis. Sequencing was done on a sample of blood, either unsorted or a sorted T cell fraction (not recorded which). The CDR3 amino acid sequence is: CSATENYGYTF. In nucleotide form, the sequence is TGCAGTGCCACAGAGAACTATGGCTACACCTTC.